The 29 T cell receptor beta chains reported below all come from one sample, sequenced in a study of blood T cell repertoires in COVID-19. The data were produced by immunoSEQ multiplex PCR, yet TCRdb's version contains in-frame clones alone and is incomplete. The table records about 270,000 clones, around 92% of them present only once. Material: peripheral blood. The receptors shown here come from a young adult with COVID-19, enrolled during active disease.

This clone came up once. J is TRBJ2-7 and V is TRBV7-8, with D possibly matching TRBD1 (7 bases). CDR3 size: 15 residues. Germline assignment: CDR1 SGHVS and CDR2 FQNEAQ. V was pared by 4 bases and J by 3 bases, with 16 bases between. DNA for the CDR3: TGTGCCAGCAGCTCCAGGGGGGCCTCGGGCTACGAGCAGTACTTC. It encodes CASSSRGASGYEQYF.

This chain uses TRBV29-1 with TRBJ2-7, with 10 bases matching TRBD2. The CDR3 covers 14 residues. Germline V CDR1 and CDR2: SQVTM, ANQGSEA. Germline trimming cut 6 bases from V and 2 bases from J; bases unmatched to any gene: 7. As DNA, the CDR3 is TGCAGCGTCGGGAGTCTAGCGGGGGCCTACGAGCAGTACTTC. Residues: CSVGSLAGAYEQYF.

The table lists this clone with a few counts. The CDR3 DNA is TGTGCCAGCAGCCAAGAACTTCGCCTTTCAGGGGGCGGGAATCAGCCCCAGCATTTT. As protein: CASSQELRLSGGGNQPQHF. This chain connects TRBV3-1 (or the pseudogene TRBV3-2) to TRBJ1-5, with TRBD1 matching 8 bases. Germline trimming cut 0 bases from V and 4 bases from J; bases unmatched to any gene: 14. The germline gives CDR1 LGHDT, CDR2 YNNKEL (reference sequence). CDR3 size: 19 residues.

J is TRBJ2-7 and V is TRBV6-5; tentative D call: TRBD1 (5 bases). Trimming left V 9 bases short and J 2 bases short, with 17 bases between. The CDR3 is 14 amino acids. Germline V gives CDR1 MNHEY, CDR2 SVGAGI. CDR3 DNA: TGTGCCAGTAAGGGAACTGACAGCCCCTACGAGCAGTACTTC. Translated, it gives CASKGTDSPYEQYF.

V and J are TRBV6-1 and TRBJ2-1, with 8 bases aligning to TRBD2. The CDR3 extends over 14 amino acids. With 5 bases clipped from V and 4 bases from J, the junction kept 4 bases outside the gene matches. CDR1 MNHNS and CDR2 SASEGT come from the germline V gene. The CDR3 DNA reads as TGTGCCAGCAGTACCGCGGGAGGATACAATGAGCAGTTCTTC. Its protein is CASSTAGGYNEQFF.

The V gene is TRBV5-6, the J gene TRBJ1-5; 8 nucleotides line up with TRBD1. Germline V gives CDR1 SGHDT, CDR2 YYEEEE. Losses at the gene ends were 0 bases for V and 1 base for J; bases not matched to a gene: 0. This CDR3 spans 15 amino acids. The CDR3 here is CASSLGDRSNQPQHF. For the CDR3, the DNA is TGTGCCAGCAGCTTGGGGGACAGGAGCAATCAGCCCCAGCATTTT. Looking up the rest from reference TRBV5-6 and TRBJ1-5 gives the full variable domain: DAGVTQSPTHLIKTRGQQVTLRCSPKSGHDTVSWYQQALGQGPQFIFQYYEEEERQRGNFPDRFSGHQFPNYSSELNVNALLLGDSALYLCASSLGDRSNQPQHFGDGTRLSIL.

The chain uses TRBV5-1 and TRBJ1-2; the match to TRBD1 covers 9 bases. Trimming took 0 bases from V and 5 from J; bases not matched to a gene: 5. The CDR3 runs to 15 residues. Germline V gives CDR1 SGHRS, CDR2 YFSETQ. The CDR3 protein is CASSLGGQGRYGYTF. For the CDR3, the DNA is TGCGCCAGCAGCTTGGGGGGACAGGGTCGGTATGGCTACACCTTC.

The chain recombines TRBV7-9 with TRBJ1-1; unclear D gene. CDR3 size: 10 residues. V lost 6 bases and J 4 bases, leaving 3 bases between the germline ends. Germline-derived CDR1 and CDR2 are SEHNR and FQNEAQ (reference sequence). Here the CDR3 reads CASSRTEAFF. The CDR3, as DNA: TGTGCCAGCAGTCGCACTGAAGCTTTCTTT.

The CDR3 region is CASSRVAGDQPQHF. The CDR3 coding sequence is TGTGCCAGCAGCAGGGTAGCCGGGGATCAGCCCCAGCATTTT. This sequence joins TRBV7-2 and TRBJ1-5; D is unclear. This CDR3 contains 14 residues. Germline lookup yields CDR1 SGHTA and CDR2 FQGNSA. The V gene lost 5 bases and the J gene lost 5 bases, with 13 bases spanning the gap.

The V call is TRBV10-3, the J call TRBJ2-7; 12 bases agree with TRBD2. The CDR3 sequence is 14 residues long. Germline CDR1 and CDR2: ENHRY and SYGVKD. V shed 10 bases and J 4 bases; nucleotides not matched to a gene: 8. In nucleotides, the CDR3 is TGTGCCACCTCTAGCGGGAGGGCCGGTTACGAGCAGTACTTC. Translating gives CATSSGRAGYEQYF.

The chain has TRBV9 and TRBJ2-6, with D perhaps TRBD2 (5 bases). V was shortened by 2 bases and J by 4 bases, with 7 bases between the two germline ends. There are 14 residues in the CDR3. CDR1 and CDR2 (germline): SGDLS, YYNGEE. The CDR3 region is CASSVGEGANVLTF. CDR3 in DNA: TGTGCCAGCAGCGTTGGGGAGGGGGCCAACGTCCTGACTTTC. The full variable domain, completed using reference TRBV9 and TRBJ2-6, is DSGVTQTPKHLITATGQRVTLRCSPRSGDLSVYWYQQSLDQGLQFLIQYYNGEERAKGNILERFSAQQFPDLHSELNLSSLELGDSALYFCASSVGEGANVLTFGAGSRLTVL.

This chain links TRBV11-2 with TRBJ1-2; no clear D. Trimming took off 11 bases at V and 1 base at J, with 11 bases between the two ends. Germline V gene lookup returns CDR1 SGHAT and CDR2 FQNNGV. This CDR3 has 12 residues. The CDR3 region is CAVGGVNYGYTF. The CDR3 DNA reads as TGTGCCGTCGGCGGGGTTAACTATGGCTACACCTTC.

The table lists this clone with a count of one. The chain carries TRBV10-1 and TRBJ2-2, with no clear D. Trimming shortened V by 8 bases and J by 0 bases, and 13 bases separated the two germline ends. There are 15 residues in the CDR3. From germline, CDR1 is WNHNN and CDR2 SYGVQD (reference sequence). CDR3 in DNA: TGCGCCAGCCGCAAAGCGAACTCGAACACCGGGGAGCTGTTTTTT. Translated, it gives CASRKANSNTGELFF.

J is TRBJ2-2 and V is TRBV3-1 (or the pseudogene TRBV3-2); D is possibly TRBD1 (7 bases). The CDR3 contains 15 residues. V was clipped by 4 bases and J by 6 bases, with 15 bases between them. Germline V gene data show CDR1 as LGHDT and CDR2 as YNNKEL (reference sequence). CDR3 DNA: TGTGCCAGCAGCCTGGGGGGACAGTACTCCGGGGAGCTGTTTTTT. Protein sequence: CASSLGGQYSGELFF.

J is TRBJ2-1 and V is TRBV11-2, with 10 bases that match TRBD2. Germline values: CDR1 SGHAT, CDR2 FQNNGV. This CDR3 spans 17 amino acids. V was pared by 1 base and J by 6 bases, with 9 bases of the junction left unmatched. The CDR3 protein is CASSLVKSGTSVNEQFF. In DNA, the CDR3 is TGTGCCAGCAGCTTAGTGAAGTCCGGGACTAGCGTCAATGAGCAGTTCTTC.

J is TRBJ2-7 and V is TRBV7-9; perhaps TRBD1 as D (6 bases). The germline V and J ends were trimmed by 0 bases and 0 bases, with 15 bases remaining between them. The germline CDR1 and CDR2 sequences are SEHNR and FQNEAQ (reference sequence). CDR3 length equals 17 residues. In DNA, the CDR3 is TGTGCCAGCAGCTTAGCGGAGAGATGGACAGACTCCTACGAGCAGTACTTC. Amino acid sequence: CASSLAERWTDSYEQYF.

As DNA, the CDR3 is TGTGCCAGCAGCCCGGACTCTTACGTCTACAATGAGCAGTTCTTC. Protein: CASSPDSYVYNEQFF. The chain carries TRBV4-2 and TRBJ2-1; D is perhaps TRBD2 (5 bases). Germline CDR1 and CDR2: LGHNA and YNFKEQ. The length of the CDR3 is 15 residues. V lost 4 bases and J lost 3, with 13 bases in between.

The chain carries TRBV5-6 and TRBJ1-2; 8 bases are a match to TRBD1. The V segment lost 4 bases and the J segment 2 bases; nucleotides outside the gene matches: 4. The CDR3 spans 14 residues. CDR1 SGHDT and CDR2 YYEEEE come from the germline V gene. DNA of the CDR3: TGTGCCAGCAGCCCGGGACAGGCCAACTATGGCTACACCTTC. Amino acid sequence: CASSPGQANYGYTF. Full variable domain (rest looked up from reference TRBV5-6 and TRBJ1-2): DAGVTQSPTHLIKTRGQQVTLRCSPKSGHDTVSWYQQALGQGPQFIFQYYEEEERQRGNFPDRFSGHQFPNYSSELNVNALLLGDSALYLCASSPGQANYGYTFGSGTRLTVV.

The chain employs TRBV7-2 and TRBJ2-7; 9 bases align to TRBD2. From germline, CDR1 is SGHTA and CDR2 FQGNSA. CDR3 size: 17 residues. J lost 1 base, V lost 2 bases, and 9 bases had no gene match. The CDR3 bases are TGTGCCAGCAGCTTACGGGCTAGCGGGACCCTTTCCTACGAGCAGTACTTC. Translation: CASSLRASGTLSYEQYF.

The chain has TRBV10-1 and TRBJ2-2; maybe TRBD1 (6 bases). V was clipped by 0 bases and J by 0 bases, with 8 bases between them. This CDR3 comprises 16 residues. Germline values: CDR1 WNHNN, CDR2 SYGVQD (reference sequence). The DNA for the CDR3 is TGCGCCAGCAGTGAGTCGGGGGCACCGAACACCGGGGAGCTGTTTTTT. It is translated as CASSESGAPNTGELFF.

V gene TRBV19 combines with J gene TRBJ1-5; D not resolved. There are 11 residues in the CDR3. CDR1 is LNHDA and CDR2 is SQIVND in the germline V gene (reference sequence). The ends were cut back, 7 bases at V and 7 bases at J, with 8 bases in the middle. The CDR3 here is CASIPRQPQHF. The CDR3 DNA reads as TGTGCCAGTATCCCGCGGCAGCCCCAGCATTTT.

The rearrangement joins TRBV5-6 to TRBJ1-2, with D hard to call. The CDR3 totals 16 residues. The germline CDR1 and CDR2 sequences are SGHDT and YYEEEE. Trimming shortened V by 0 bases and J by 3 bases, and 15 bases separated the two germline ends. CDR3 bases: TGTGCCAGCAGCTTGGGGGCCCATGGTTTTGACTATGGCTACACCTTC. Its translation is CASSLGAHGFDYGYTF.

A single count supports this clone. This chain links TRBV29-1 with TRBJ2-1, with TRBD1 matching 7 bases. Germline lookup yields CDR1 SQVTM and CDR2 ANQGSEA. CDR3 length equals 13 residues. V lost 6 bases, J lost 4 bases, and 6 bases stayed unmatched. CDR3: CSVGQVGYNEQFF. CDR3 in DNA: TGCAGCGTCGGACAGGTGGGGTACAATGAGCAGTTCTTC.

The V gene is TRBV28, the J gene TRBJ2-7; 12 nucleotides match TRBD2. Germline lookup yields CDR1 MDHEN and CDR2 SYDVKM. This CDR3 comprises 16 residues. V was clipped by 5 bases and J by 2 bases; unmatched bases: 7. This CDR3 reads CASSPLTSGRPYEQYF. Here the CDR3 DNA reads TGTGCCAGCAGTCCCCTGACTAGCGGGAGACCCTACGAGCAGTACTTC. Supplemented by reference TRBV28 and TRBJ2-7, the full variable domain reads DVKVTQSSRYLVKRTGEKVFLECVQDMDHENMFWYRQDPGLGLRLIYFSYDVKMKEKGDIPEGYSVSREKKERFSLILESASTNQTSMYLCASSPLTSGRPYEQYFGPGTRLTVT.

V is TRBV16 and J is TRBJ1-5; no clear D. The CDR3 is made up of 14 amino acids. The V end was cut by 2 bases, the J end by 6 bases, with 11 bases between. Germline loops: CDR1 KGHSY, CDR2 FQNENV. The CDR3 DNA sequence: TGTGCCAGCAGCCAAACCCCTGGCGGTCAGCCCCAGCATTTT. Translating gives CASSQTPGGQPQHF.

CDR3 amino acids: CASSSPRGPLEKLFF. The CDR3, as DNA: TGTGCCAGCAGTTCCCCAAGGGGGCCTCTTGAAAAACTGTTTTTT. The chain joins TRBV11-2 to TRBJ1-4, with 7 bases fitting TRBD1. There are 15 residues in the CDR3. Germline V gene sequence: CDR1 SGHAT, CDR2 FQNNGV. J gave up 7 bases and V 6 bases, and 11 bases lay outside the gene matches.

The chain joins TRBV6-5 to TRBJ1-5, with D hard to call. Germline V gene data show CDR1 as MNHEY and CDR2 as SVGAGI. CDR3 size: 12 residues. Deletions cut 6 bases from V and 6 bases from J, with 9 bases between. This chain's CDR3 is CASRHGSQPQHF. DNA of the CDR3: TGTGCCAGCAGACATGGCAGTCAGCCCCAGCATTTT.

The genes are TRBV7-8 and TRBJ2-1; 9 positions agree with TRBD1. The CDR3 covers 19 residues. Germline V CDR1 and CDR2: SGHVS, FQNEAQ. V gave up 5 bases and J gave up 0 bases; unmatched junction bases: 14. The CDR3 DNA reads TGTGCCAGCAGCGTCCCGGGACAGGGCATCCGATACTCCTACAATGAGCAGTTCTTC. Encoded protein: CASSVPGQGIRYSYNEQFF.

The V gene is TRBV10-3, the J gene TRBJ2-1; 7 positions agree with TRBD1. This CDR3 contains 15 residues. Germline V lookup: CDR1 ENHRY, CDR2 SYGVKD. V dropped 6 bases and J dropped 0; count of bases not matched to a gene: 5. CDR3 sequence: CAISERDSSYNEQFF. The CDR3 DNA follows: TGTGCCATCAGCGAACGGGACAGCTCCTACAATGAGCAGTTCTTC.